Shown below are 30 T cell receptor beta chains from a single sample sequenced in a study of beta chain features in type 1 diabetes. Overall study findings and caveats: There was a moderate but significant shortening of TCRB CDR3s in all four CD4+ subsets of Type 1 diabetes patients.

Since all of the isolated RNA was reverse transcribed, expressed TCRB transcripts were what got sequenced. Sequenced by immunoSEQ multiplex PCR; TCRdb stores in-frame clones only, minus some. The sample includes some 350,000 clones, approximately 15% of them seen just once. These receptors have no known antigen. Sequencing input: naive CD4+ T cells from blood. These receptors originate from a woman younger than 35 with type 1 diabetes.

The chain recombines TRBV2 with TRBJ2-2, with no clear D. V was trimmed by 1 base and J by 7 bases, leaving 7 bases between them. This CDR3 contains 13 residues. CDR1 is SNHLY, CDR2 FYNNEI, per germline. The CDR3 region is CASSEVPFGELFF. Written as DNA, the CDR3 is TGTGCCAGCAGTGAAGTTCCTTTCGGGGAGCTGTTTTTT.

In this sample, this clone turned up a few times. This rearrangement joins TRBV19 to TRBJ1-2; D unclear. Germline assignment: CDR1 LNHDA and CDR2 SQIVND (reference sequence). CDR3 size: 13 residues. CDR3 nucleotides: TGTGCAGCTTCGAGAGAATCTAACTATGGCTACACCTTC. It is translated as CAASRESNYGYTF.

The V gene is TRBV7-2, the J gene TRBJ2-1, with TRBD1 as a possible D gene (5 bases). CDR1 is SGHTA and CDR2 is FQGNSA in the germline V gene. This CDR3 spans 13 amino acids. V lost 5 bases to trimming and J lost 5 bases, with 10 bases between them. The DNA for the CDR3 is TGTGCCAGCAGCCCCGACAGAGACAATGAGCAGTTCTTC. Its translation: CASSPDRDNEQFF.

The V and J genes are TRBV7-8 and TRBJ2-5; weak D call: TRBD2 (5 bases). The CDR3 extends over 13 amino acids. The germline V gene encodes CDR1 SGHVS and CDR2 FQNEAQ. Trimming left V 10 bases short and J 2 bases short, with 14 bases between. The chain's CDR3 is CATTGSGQETQYF. Written as DNA, the CDR3 is TGTGCCACCACCGGGTCGGGGCAAGAGACCCAGTACTTC.

This clone was picked up a small number of times. The CDR3 region has the DNA TGTGCCAGTAGTATAGGCTCAGGGACAGGCAATCAGCCCCAGCATTTT. This codes for CASSIGSGTGNQPQHF. The rearrangement uses TRBV19 and TRBJ1-5; 7 bases fit TRBD1. The CDR3 spans 16 residues. With 1 base clipped from V and 2 bases from J, the junction kept 5 bases outside the gene matches. The germline V gene has CDR1 LNHDA and CDR2 SQIVND (reference sequence).

There are a few counts of this clone. The rearrangement links TRBV7-9 to TRBJ2-3, with 7 bases identical to TRBD2. Germline V gives CDR1 SEHNR, CDR2 FQNEAQ (reference sequence). CDR3 size: 16 residues. Trimming removed 1 base from V and 2 bases from J; junction bases left unmatched: 6. The CDR3 spells CASSLVGRLNTDTQYF. In DNA, the CDR3 is TGTGCCAGCAGCTTAGTCGGGAGGTTGAACACAGATACGCAGTATTTT.

This clone appeared a few times. The chain has TRBV19 and TRBJ1-5; tentatively, D is TRBD1 (6 bases). V was trimmed by 9 bases and J by 0 bases, leaving 15 bases between them. The CDR3 is made up of 15 amino acids. From germline, CDR1 is LNHDA and CDR2 SQIVND (reference sequence). This CDR3 reads CASSQRGYSNQPQHF. The CDR3 DNA reads TGTGCCAGCTCACAAAGGGGGTATAGCAATCAGCCCCAGCATTTT.

The table lists this clone with a few counts. This rearrangement joins TRBV30 to TRBJ1-5; 9 nucleotides align to TRBD1. V lost 0 bases to trimming and J lost 8 bases; unmatched junction nucleotides: 2. Germline V gene sequence: CDR1 GTSNPN, CDR2 SVGIG (reference sequence). The CDR3 is 13 amino acids. Here the CDR3 reads CAWSVRQGEPQHF. The CDR3 coding sequence is TGTGCCTGGAGTGTAAGACAGGGGGAGCCCCAGCATTTT.

This rearrangement joins TRBV7-8 to TRBJ2-3, with TRBD2 identical over 12 bases. The CDR3 covers 16 residues. Per the germline V gene, CDR1 is SGHVS and CDR2 is FQNEAQ. The junction had 3 bases not matched to a gene; V was cut back by 3 bases and J by 2 bases. In DNA, the CDR3 is TGTGCCAGCAGCTTCCTAGCGGGAGGGCCCACAGATACGCAGTATTTT. Amino acid sequence: CASSFLAGGPTDTQYF.

The chain couples TRBV6-1 to TRBJ2-5, with 10 bases fitting TRBD2. The trim removed 1 base at V and 3 bases at J, leaving 2 bases unmatched. CDR1 and CDR2 (germline): MNHNS, SASEGT. The CDR3 runs to 15 residues. The CDR3 DNA sequence: TGTGCCAGCAGTGAAGAACTAGCGGGAAAAGAGACCCAGTACTTC. Its protein product is CASSEELAGKETQYF.

This clone appeared a few times. The chain is built from TRBV6-5 and TRBJ2-7; 8 bases match TRBD2. This CDR3 is built from 15 residues. The trim removed 2 bases at V and 4 bases at J, leaving 7 bases unmatched. CDR1 and CDR2 from the germline V gene are MNHEY and SVGAGI. The CDR3 spells CASSYRDSGNYEQYF. In nucleotides, the CDR3 is TGTGCCAGCAGTTACCGAGATAGCGGGAATTACGAGCAGTACTTC.

The chain recombines TRBV27 with TRBJ2-3, with 7 nucleotides matching TRBD1. The V and J ends lost 10 bases and 6 bases, in that order; junction bases with no gene match: 10. Germline CDR1 and CDR2: MNHEY and SMNVEV (reference sequence). The CDR3 spans 13 residues. The CDR3 loop reads CATRTTGSDTQYF. The CDR3, as DNA: TGTGCCACCCGTACGACAGGGTCGGATACGCAGTATTTT.

This chain joins TRBV7-3 and TRBJ2-7, with TRBD2 matching 9 bases. CDR3 length equals 15 residues. Germline CDR1 and CDR2: SGHTA and FQGTGA. With 2 bases clipped from V and 4 bases from J, the junction kept 6 bases outside the gene matches. This chain's CDR3 is CASSLLAGMNYEQYF. CDR3 DNA: TGTGCCAGCAGCTTACTAGCGGGGATGAATTACGAGCAGTACTTC.

This clone was observed a handful of times. The chain recombines TRBV5-1 with TRBJ2-3; the D gene is possibly TRBD1 (5 bases). In germline, CDR1 is SGHRS, CDR2 YFSETQ. This CDR3 has 14 amino acids. V was pared by 5 bases and J by 2 bases, with 12 bases between. CDR3 bases: TGCGCCAGCAGACGAGACAGCCACACAGATACGCAGTATTTT. This sequence encodes CASRRDSHTDTQYF.

In regard to this clone: Other DNA sequences in the sample encode the same CDR3. V gene TRBV18 combines with J gene TRBJ2-5, with TRBD1 matching 7 bases. J lost 1 base, V lost 3 bases, and 2 bases had no gene match. CDR1 and CDR2 from the germline V gene are KGHSH and LQKENI. CDR3 length: 14 amino acids. As DNA, the CDR3 is TGTGCCAGCTCACCGGGACAGACCCAAGAGACCCAGTACTTC. It translates to CASSPGQTQETQYF.

This sequence joins TRBV29-1 and TRBJ2-2; 8 bases are shared with TRBD2. This CDR3 is built from 14 residues. The V gene's germline CDR1 is SQVTM and CDR2 ANQGSEA. The ends lost 4 bases at V and 1 base at J; junction bases unmatched: 2. The CDR3: CSVVTSGNTGELFF. CDR3 DNA: TGCAGCGTTGTTACTAGCGGGAACACCGGGGAGCTGTTTTTT.

This chain uses TRBV28 with TRBJ2-7; D is unresolved. From germline, CDR1 is MDHEN and CDR2 SYDVKM. The CDR3 length is 15 residues. V was cut by 8 bases and J by 2 bases, with 19 bases left in between. This chain's CDR3 is CASRKPGLVPYEQYF. The DNA of the CDR3 is TGTGCCAGCCGCAAACCGGGTCTCGTACCCTACGAGCAGTACTTC. The full variable domain, its missing parts supplied by reference TRBV28 and TRBJ2-7, is DVKVTQSSRYLVKRTGEKVFLECVQDMDHENMFWYRQDPGLGLRLIYFSYDVKMKEKGDIPEGYSVSREKKERFSLILESASTNQTSMYLCASRKPGLVPYEQYFGPGTRLTVT.

This clone appeared a few times. The chain combines TRBV5-1 with TRBJ2-2, with D perhaps TRBD1 (5 bases). Trimming left V 0 bases short and J 1 base short, with 7 bases between. This CDR3 spans 15 amino acids. From germline, CDR1 is SGHRS and CDR2 YFSETQ. DNA for the CDR3: TGCGCCAGCAGCTTGGTAGGGGAGAACACCGGGGAGCTGTTTTTT. Its protein product is CASSLVGENTGELFF.

A few counts support this clone. V gene TRBV7-2 combines with J gene TRBJ2-1; 9 nucleotides agree with TRBD1. This CDR3 has 15 residues. V lost 5 bases to trimming and J lost 7 bases; unmatched junction nucleotides: 9. From germline, CDR1 is SGHTA and CDR2 FQGNSA. The CDR3 protein is CASSLWTGAGNEQFF. Here the CDR3 DNA reads TGTGCCAGCAGCCTGTGGACAGGGGCGGGGAATGAGCAGTTCTTC.

This clone was detected only a few times. The chain recombines TRBV5-1 with TRBJ2-1; D call uncertain. Looked up from germline, CDR1 is SGHRS and CDR2 is YFSETQ. V gave up 0 bases and J gave up 7 bases, with 17 bases separating them. There are 16 residues in the CDR3. The CDR3 bases are TGCGCCAGCAGCTTGGCCAGCAGGCAGTTATGGAATGAGCAGTTCTTC. Translation gives CASSLASRQLWNEQFF.

The chain has TRBV4-3 and TRBJ2-1; 9 bases are shared with TRBD2. The V and J ends lost 1 base and 8 bases, in that order; junction bases with no gene match: 6. CDR1 is LGHNA, CDR2 YSLEER, per germline. CDR3 length equals 15 residues. In nucleotides, the CDR3 is TGCGCCAGCAGCCAAGCCGGGACTAGCATGGATGAGCAGTTCTTC. It specifies CASSQAGTSMDEQFF.

CDR3 in DNA: TGTGCCAGCATACAGCGGTCCAATGAGCAGTTCTTC. Translation: CASIQRSNEQFF. The V call is TRBV2, the J call TRBJ2-1, with D possibly matching TRBD2 (5 bases). The CDR3 extends over 12 amino acids. CDR1 and CDR2 (germline): SNHLY, FYNNEI. V dropped 7 bases and J dropped 6 bases, with 10 bases sitting between them. Complete variable domain (other parts from reference TRBV2 and TRBJ2-1): EPEVTQTPSHQVTQMGQEVILRCVPISNHLYFYWYRQILGQKVEFLVSFYNNEISEKSEIFDDQFSVERPDGSNFTLKIRSTKLEDSAMYFCASIQRSNEQFFGPGTRLTVL.

V gene TRBV18 combines with J gene TRBJ2-2, with 9 bases matching TRBD2. CDR3 size: 16 residues. CDR1 is KGHSH, CDR2 LQKENI, per germline. J was trimmed by 1 base and V by 3 bases; bases with no gene match: 3. The CDR3 region has the DNA TGTGCCAGCTCACCTGGACTAGCGCTGAACACCGGGGAGCTGTTTTTT. It is translated as CASSPGLALNTGELFF. Variable domain in full (rest from reference TRBV18 and TRBJ2-2): NAGVMQNPRHLVRRRGQEARLRCSPMKGHSHVYWYRQLPEEGLKFMVYLQKENIIDESGMPKERFSAEFPKEGPSILRIQQVVRGDSAAYFCASSPGLALNTGELFFGEGSRLTVL.

This clone was seen only a few times. The rearrangement links TRBV7-2 to TRBJ2-3, with 8 bases matching TRBD2. The CDR3 spans 15 residues. Per the germline V gene, CDR1 is SGHTA and CDR2 is FQGNSA. Losses at the gene ends were 2 bases for V and 1 base for J; bases not matched to a gene: 2. Here the CDR3 DNA reads TGTGCCAGCAGCTTATGGCGGGAGGGCACAGATACGCAGTATTTT. It encodes CASSLWREGTDTQYF.

This clone turned up a few times. V and J are TRBV5-1 and TRBJ2-1, with D perhaps matching TRBD1 (7 bases). The CDR3 spans 15 residues. V was clipped by 0 bases and J by 9 bases, with 16 bases between them. From germline, CDR1 is SGHRS and CDR2 YFSETQ. CDR3: CASSLVSGGKREQFF. CDR3 DNA sequence: TGCGCCAGCAGCTTGGTTTCAGGGGGGAAGCGTGAGCAGTTCTTC.

This clone has only a few counts. The chain has TRBV6-5 and TRBJ2-5; TRBD2 matches 7 bases. V was pared by 2 bases and J by 7 bases, with 4 bases of the junction left unmatched. Germline assignment: CDR1 MNHEY and CDR2 SVGAGI. The CDR3 spans 13 residues. Here the CDR3 reads CASSYRWEGTQYF. In nucleotides, the CDR3 is TGTGCCAGCAGTTACCGGTGGGAGGGGACCCAGTACTTC.

There are a few counts of this clone. The genes are TRBV6-5 and TRBJ2-1; 7 positions agree with TRBD1. Per germline, CDR1 MNHEY and CDR2 SVGAGI. This CDR3 is 16 amino acids long. With 0 bases clipped from V and 0 bases from J, the junction kept 2 bases outside the gene matches. CDR3 nucleotides: TGTGCCAGCAGTTACTCGACAGGGAGCTCCTACAATGAGCAGTTCTTC. Protein sequence: CASSYSTGSSYNEQFF.

A few counts support this clone. J is TRBJ2-3 and V is TRBV2; D gene unclear. Trimming stripped 4 bases from V and 0 bases from J, with 8 bases between. Germline V gene sequence: CDR1 SNHLY, CDR2 FYNNEI. This CDR3 is 14 amino acids long. CDR3 sequence: CASSAITSTDTQYF. The CDR3 DNA is TGTGCCAGCAGTGCCATTACTAGCACAGATACGCAGTATTTT.

This clone was seen a few times. The rearrangement joins TRBV18 to TRBJ2-1; TRBD2 matches at 7 bases. The CDR3 extends over 16 amino acids. Germline lookup yields CDR1 KGHSH and CDR2 LQKENI. Germline trimming cut 1 base from V and 1 base from J; bases unmatched to any gene: 4. Here the CDR3 DNA reads TGTGCCAGCTCACCACTGGCTAGCGGATCCTACAATGAGCAGTTCTTC. Translating it yields CASSPLASGSYNEQFF. The full variable domain, with the rest looked up from reference TRBV18 and TRBJ2-1, is NAGVMQNPRHLVRRRGQEARLRCSPMKGHSHVYWYRQLPEEGLKFMVYLQKENIIDESGMPKERFSAEFPKEGPSILRIQQVVRGDSAAYFCASSPLASGSYNEQFFGPGTRLTVL.

The chain has TRBV11-1 and TRBJ1-1, with D unclear. Trimming shortened V by 1 base and J by 4 bases, and 10 bases separated the two germline ends. The length of the CDR3 is 14 residues. The germline gives CDR1 SGHAT, CDR2 FQDESV (reference sequence). The CDR3 loop reads CASSLGPRGTEAFF. DNA of the CDR3: TGTGCCAGCAGCTTAGGCCCCCGAGGCACTGAAGCTTTCTTT.